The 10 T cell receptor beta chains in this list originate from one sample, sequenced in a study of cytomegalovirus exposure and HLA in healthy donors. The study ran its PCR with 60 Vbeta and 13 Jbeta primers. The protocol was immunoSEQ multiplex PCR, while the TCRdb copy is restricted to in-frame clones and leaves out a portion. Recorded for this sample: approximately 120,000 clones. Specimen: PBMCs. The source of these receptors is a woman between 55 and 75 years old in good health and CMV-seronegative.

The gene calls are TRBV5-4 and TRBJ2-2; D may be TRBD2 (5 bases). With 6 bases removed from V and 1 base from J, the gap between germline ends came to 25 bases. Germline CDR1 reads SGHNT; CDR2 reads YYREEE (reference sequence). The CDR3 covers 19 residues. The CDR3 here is CASMVRLGEKGQNTGELFF. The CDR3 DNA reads TGTGCCAGCATGGTGAGACTGGGAGAAAAGGGCCAGAACACCGGGGAGCTGTTTTTT. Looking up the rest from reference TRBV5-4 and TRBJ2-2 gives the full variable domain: ETGVTQSPTHLIKTRGQQVTLRCSSQSGHNTVSWYQQALGQGPQFIFQYYREEENGRGNFPPRFSGLQFPNYSSELNVNALELDDSALYLCASMVRLGEKGQNTGELFFGEGSRLTVL.

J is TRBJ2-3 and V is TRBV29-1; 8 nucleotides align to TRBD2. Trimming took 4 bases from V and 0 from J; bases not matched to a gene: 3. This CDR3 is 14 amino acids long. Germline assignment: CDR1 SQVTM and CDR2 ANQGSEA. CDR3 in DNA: TGCAGCGTTGTGGTAGCGGGAAGCACAGATACGCAGTATTTT. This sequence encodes CSVVVAGSTDTQYF.

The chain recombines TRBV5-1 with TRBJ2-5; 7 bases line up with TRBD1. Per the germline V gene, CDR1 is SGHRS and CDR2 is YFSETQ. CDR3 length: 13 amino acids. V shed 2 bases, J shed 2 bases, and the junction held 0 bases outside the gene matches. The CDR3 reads CASSFRGQETQYF. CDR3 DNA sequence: TGCGCCAGCAGCTTCAGGGGGCAAGAGACCCAGTACTTC.

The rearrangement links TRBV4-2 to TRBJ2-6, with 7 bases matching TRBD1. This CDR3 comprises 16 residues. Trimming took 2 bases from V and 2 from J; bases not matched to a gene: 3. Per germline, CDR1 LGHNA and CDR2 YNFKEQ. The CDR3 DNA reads TGTGCCAGCAGCCAATCACAGGGGACTGGGGCCAACGTCCTGACTTTC. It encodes CASSQSQGTGANVLTF.

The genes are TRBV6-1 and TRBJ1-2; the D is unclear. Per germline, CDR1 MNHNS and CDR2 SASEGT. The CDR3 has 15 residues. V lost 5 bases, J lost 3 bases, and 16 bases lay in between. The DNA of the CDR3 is TGTGCCAGCAGTCAGTTGAGGTCGCTGGACTATGGCTACACCTTC. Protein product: CASSQLRSLDYGYTF.

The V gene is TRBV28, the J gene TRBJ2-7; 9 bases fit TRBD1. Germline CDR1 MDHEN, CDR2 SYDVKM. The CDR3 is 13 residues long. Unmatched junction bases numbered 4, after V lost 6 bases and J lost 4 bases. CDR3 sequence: CASSPDRGYEQYF. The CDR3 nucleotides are TGTGCCAGCAGCCCGGACAGGGGATACGAGCAGTACTTC.

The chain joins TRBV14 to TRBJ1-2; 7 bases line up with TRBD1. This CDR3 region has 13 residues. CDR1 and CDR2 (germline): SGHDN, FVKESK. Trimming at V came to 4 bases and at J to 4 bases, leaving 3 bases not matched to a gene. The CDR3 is CASSPGQSYGYTF. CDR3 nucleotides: TGTGCCAGCAGCCCGGGACAGTCCTATGGCTACACCTTC. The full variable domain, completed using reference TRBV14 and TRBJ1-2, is EAGVTQFPSHSVIEKGQTVTLRCDPISGHDNLYWYRRVMGKEIKFLLHFVKESKQDESGMPNNRFLAERTGGTYSTLKVQPAELEDSGVYFCASSPGQSYGYTFGSGTRLTVV.

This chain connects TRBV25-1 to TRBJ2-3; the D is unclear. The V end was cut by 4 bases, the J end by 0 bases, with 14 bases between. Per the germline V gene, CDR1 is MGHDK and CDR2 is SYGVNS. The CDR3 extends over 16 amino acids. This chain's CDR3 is CASSAPPGSSTDTQYF. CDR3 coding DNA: TGTGCCAGCAGTGCTCCCCCGGGTTCTAGCACAGATACGCAGTATTTT.

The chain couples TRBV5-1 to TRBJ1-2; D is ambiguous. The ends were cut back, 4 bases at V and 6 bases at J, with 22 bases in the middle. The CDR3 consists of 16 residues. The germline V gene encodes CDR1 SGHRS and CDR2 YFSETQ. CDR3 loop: CASSPAGSFEQDGYTF. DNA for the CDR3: TGCGCCAGCAGCCCGGCCGGAAGTTTCGAGCAGGATGGCTACACCTTC.

The DNA for the CDR3 is TGTGCCAGAAGCTTGCTGGCACTCGGGGGCTACACCTTC. This codes for CARSLLALGGYTF. This chain uses TRBV5-3 with TRBJ1-2; D is uncertain. TRBV5-3 carries the ORF label, with uncertain function. Trimming pared 1 base from V and 8 bases from J, leaving 12 bases between. The CDR3 is 13 residues long.